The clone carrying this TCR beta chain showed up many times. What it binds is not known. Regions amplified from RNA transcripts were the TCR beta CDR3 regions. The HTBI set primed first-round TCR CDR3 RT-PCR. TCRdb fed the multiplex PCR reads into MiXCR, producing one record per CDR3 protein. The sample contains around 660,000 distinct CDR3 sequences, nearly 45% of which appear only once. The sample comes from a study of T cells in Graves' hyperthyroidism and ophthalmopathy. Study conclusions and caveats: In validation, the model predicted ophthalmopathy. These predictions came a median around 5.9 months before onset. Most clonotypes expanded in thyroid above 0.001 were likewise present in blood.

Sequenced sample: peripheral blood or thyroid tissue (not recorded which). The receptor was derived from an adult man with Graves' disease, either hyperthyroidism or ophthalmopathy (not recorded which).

CDR3 in DNA: TGTGCCAGCGCCCAGACAGGACGAGGGGGAGAGCAGTACTTC. Protein sequence: CASAQTGRGGEQYF. The genes are TRBV7-8 and TRBJ2-7, with a tentative D call TRBD1 (6 bases). Trimming removed 8 bases at V and 7 bases at J, with 21 bases between. Germline CDR1 reads SGHVS; CDR2 reads FQNEAQ. CDR3 length: 14 amino acids.